The TCR beta chain described here comes from a study of spatial heterogeneity in lung cancer. Study outcomes and limitations: Blood carried ubiquitous expanded tumor TCRs more at resection than follow-up.

Many counts were recorded for this clonotype. Its antigen is currently unknown. Using its own MiXCR run on the 5' RACE reads, TCRdb lists one record per CDR3 protein. Found here are 45,000 to 65,000 distinct CDR3 sequences, approximately 7% of them singletons; the top ten hold roughly 2.7%. This CDR3 is 16 amino acids long. Germline CDR1 and CDR2: SGHRS and YFSETQ. V shed 0 bases and J shed 0 bases, with 12 bases lying between them. Sample time point: sample taken at primary tumor resection. No cells were sorted before sequencing. The whole RNA sequenced was extracted from tumor, nontumor lung or frozen PBMC.

Sequencing used PBMCs, obtained at surgery. The receptor comes from a female donor with early-stage non-small cell lung cancer. This chain links TRBV5-1 with TRBJ2-5; D gene ambiguous. As DNA, the CDR3 is TGCGCCAGCAGCTTGGTTTACAGAAGTAACCAAGAGACCCAGTACTTC. Its protein is CASSLVYRSNQETQYF.